The 14 T cell receptor beta chains reported below all come from one sample, sequenced in a study of cytomegalovirus exposure and HLA in healthy donors. 13 Jbeta primers and 60 Vbeta primers were used for the PCR. Here immunoSEQ multiplex PCR was the method, and the copy in TCRdb shows in-frame clones only, minus some. The sample lists around 100,000 clones, around 70% occurring once. Sequenced input: PBMCs. These TCRs come from a man aged 40-49 years in good health and CMV-seropositive.

Note on this clone: The sample has other DNA sequences that encode this CDR3 too. The chain has TRBV9 and TRBJ2-5, with D perhaps matching TRBD1 (6 bases). The CDR3 extends over 16 amino acids. The germline gives CDR1 SGDLS, CDR2 YYNGEE. Deletions cut 0 bases from V and 4 bases from J, with 16 bases between. The CDR3 DNA follows: TGTGCCAGCAGCGTAGCTACAGGGCGAGGTGGAGAGACCCAGTACTTC. Its protein product is CASSVATGRGGETQYF. Variable domain in full (rest from reference TRBV9 and TRBJ2-5): DSGVTQTPKHLITATGQRVTLRCSPRSGDLSVYWYQQSLDQGLQFLIQYYNGEERAKGNILERFSAQQFPDLHSELNLSSLELGDSALYFCASSVATGRGGETQYFGPGTRLLVL.

The V and J genes are TRBV4-3 and TRBJ1-3; D not resolved. The V gene lost 0 bases and the J gene lost 0 bases, with 6 bases spanning the gap. CDR3 size: 15 residues. Germline V gene sequence: CDR1 LGHNA, CDR2 YSLEER. The CDR3 here is CASSQERLSGNTIYF. In DNA form, the CDR3 reads TGCGCCAGCAGCCAAGAGCGACTCTCTGGAAACACCATATATTTT.

The V and J genes are TRBV29-1 and TRBJ1-1; a possible D gene is TRBD1 (6 bases). This CDR3 comprises 14 residues. The ends were cut back, 4 bases at V and 4 bases at J, with 16 bases in the middle. Germline loops: CDR1 SQVTM, CDR2 ANQGSEA. The CDR3 protein is CSVASGVSSTEAFF. Written as DNA, the CDR3 is TGCAGCGTTGCCTCAGGGGTTAGTAGCACTGAAGCTTTCTTT.

The chain links TRBV19 to TRBJ1-1; D is possibly TRBD1 (5 bases). The ends were cut back, 5 bases at V and 5 bases at J, with 12 bases in the middle. Germline lookup yields CDR1 LNHDA and CDR2 SQIVND (reference sequence). CDR3 size: 13 residues. The CDR3 loop reads CASSEAGLTEAFF. The CDR3 nucleotides are TGTGCCAGTAGTGAGGCAGGGTTGACTGAAGCTTTCTTT.

The rearrangement uses TRBV15 and TRBJ1-1; 9 bases are shared with TRBD1. Germline-derived CDR1 and CDR2 are LNHNV and YYDKDF (reference sequence). The CDR3 totals 15 residues. Trimming cost V 3 bases and J 0 bases; bases outside gene matches: 2. Here the CDR3 reads CATSRGQGMNTEAFF. As DNA, the CDR3 is TGTGCCACCAGCAGGGGACAGGGTATGAACACTGAAGCTTTCTTT.

The genes are TRBV19 and TRBJ2-1, with 7 nucleotides matching TRBD2. CDR1 is LNHDA and CDR2 is SQIVND in the germline V gene (reference sequence). Trimming removed 2 bases from V and 8 bases from J; junction bases left unmatched: 6. CDR3 length: 14 residues. The CDR3, as DNA: TGTGCCAGTAGTATACTAGGGAGGGGCGATGAGCAGTTCTTC. Translating it yields CASSILGRGDEQFF.

This chain links TRBV6-5 with TRBJ2-3, with D hard to call. Deletions cut 0 bases from V and 8 bases from J, with 12 bases between. The CDR3 sequence is 14 residues long. Per germline, CDR1 MNHEY and CDR2 SVGAGI. The DNA of the CDR3 is TGTGCCAGCAGTTACTCACTCCCGCCGAGTACGCAGTATTTT. It is translated as CASSYSLPPSTQYF.

The chain is built from TRBV30 and TRBJ1-5; 7 bases match TRBD1. The CDR3 length is 14 residues. Germline V CDR1 and CDR2: GTSNPN, SVGIG (reference sequence). Losses at the gene ends were 4 bases for V and 4 bases for J; bases not matched to a gene: 7. CDR3 nucleotide sequence: TGTGCCTGGACCTCAGGGGGTCTGAATCAGCCCCAGCATTTT. This sequence encodes CAWTSGGLNQPQHF.

The chain combines TRBV7-2 with TRBJ1-1; the match to TRBD1 covers 8 bases. Trimming at V came to 1 base and at J to 11 bases, leaving 6 bases not matched to a gene. The CDR3 contains 13 residues. Germline values: CDR1 SGHTA, CDR2 FQGNSA. The CDR3 loop is CASSLEDRVAAFF. CDR3 DNA sequence: TGTGCCAGCAGCTTAGAGGACAGGGTGGCCGCTTTCTTT.

The gene calls are TRBV6-4 and TRBJ2-6; D is possibly TRBD2 (5 bases). This CDR3 region has 16 residues. Germline V gives CDR1 MRHNA, CDR2 SNTAGT. V was cut by 0 bases and J by 0 bases, with 6 bases left in between. The DNA of the CDR3 is TGTGCCAGCAGTGACTCAAGCGGCTCTGGGGCCAACGTCCTGACTTTC. This sequence encodes CASSDSSGSGANVLTF.

The chain carries TRBV9 and TRBJ2-3; tentative D call: TRBD1 (5 bases). Trimming removed 0 bases at V and 2 bases at J, with 10 bases between. The CDR3 extends over 15 amino acids. Germline V lookup: CDR1 SGDLS, CDR2 YYNGEE. The CDR3 protein is CASSVGRVSTDTQYF. CDR3 nucleotide sequence: TGTGCCAGCAGCGTAGGCAGGGTGTCCACAGATACGCAGTATTTT.

In DNA, the CDR3 is TGTGCCGGTCGGACTAGCGGACAACAAGAGACCCAGTACTTC. Its protein product is CAGRTSGQQETQYF. V and J are TRBV2 and TRBJ2-5; 10 positions agree with TRBD2. J lost 2 bases, V lost 11 bases, and 8 bases had no gene match. The CDR3 has 14 residues. The V gene's germline CDR1 is SNHLY and CDR2 FYNNEI.

This clone was counted once. The V and J genes are TRBV2 and TRBJ2-2, with 9 bases fitting TRBD2. Germline CDR1 is SNHLY and CDR2 is FYNNEI. The CDR3 runs to 15 residues. The ends lost 4 bases at V and 1 base at J; junction bases unmatched: 1. CDR3 region: CASSVSGGNTGELFF. The DNA for the CDR3 is TGTGCCAGCAGTGTTAGCGGGGGGAACACCGGGGAGCTGTTTTTT.

This chain uses TRBV28 with TRBJ1-2; the D is unclear. The germline V gene encodes CDR1 MDHEN and CDR2 SYDVKM. CDR3 size: 12 residues. Deletions cut 4 bases from V and 8 bases from J, with 11 bases between. CDR3 in DNA: TGTGCCAGCAGTTCAGAGGGTTGGGGCTACACCTTC. The encoded protein is CASSSEGWGYTF.